The 20 T cell receptor beta chains below come from one sample, sequenced in a study of CD8 T cells in ankylosing spondylitis. TCRdb used MiXCR to reprocess the 5' RACE reads, holding one entry per CDR3 protein. The sample lists 200,000 to 250,000 distinct CDR3 sequences, approximately 24% occurring once. Sequenced input: blood, either unsorted or a sorted T cell fraction (not recorded which). Source of these receptors: a male donor with ankylosing spondylitis or in good health (not recorded which).

This clonotype occurred many times. The chain links TRBV20-1 to TRBJ1-1, with D possibly TRBD1 on 5 matching bases. The V end lost 3 bases, the J end lost 3 bases, and 8 bases lay between the germline ends. The CDR3 is 12 amino acids. Germline V gene lookup returns CDR1 DFQATT and CDR2 SNEGSKA (reference sequence). CDR3 amino acids: CSARSGDTEAFF. DNA of the CDR3: TGCAGTGCTAGGTCGGGGGACACTGAAGCTTTCTTT.

There are many counts of this clonotype. This chain connects TRBV29-1 to TRBJ2-7, with D possibly called TRBD1 or TRBD2 (5 bases each). The CDR3 extends over 12 amino acids. CDR1 and CDR2 from the germline V gene are SQVTM and ANQGSEA. Trimming shortened V by 7 bases and J by 6 bases, and 16 bases separated the two germline ends. The CDR3 region is CSAGSGTSEQYF. The CDR3, as DNA: TGCAGCGCTGGGTCCGGGACGTCCGAGCAGTACTTC.

This clonotype was detected ten times or more. V is TRBV29-1 and J is TRBJ1-1; TRBD1 aligns across 9 bases. Germline CDR1 SQVTM, CDR2 ANQGSEA. The CDR3 is made up of 17 amino acids. V was clipped by 7 bases and J by 0 bases; unmatched bases: 15. The CDR3 DNA follows: TGCAGCGCCTCCTGGCGCACCGGGACAGGGATGAACACTGAAGCTTTCTTT. Protein: CSASWRTGTGMNTEAFF.

This clonotype has a handful of counts. The chain joins TRBV7-9 to TRBJ2-5; D remains ambiguous. From germline, CDR1 is SEHNR and CDR2 FQNEAQ (reference sequence). The CDR3 is 14 amino acids. The ends were cut back, 7 bases at V and 5 bases at J, with 17 bases in the middle. The CDR3, as DNA: TGTGCCAGCATGGCCCTTGTGGGCCGGGAGACCCAGTACTTC. Protein sequence: CASMALVGRETQYF.

This clonotype was counted once. The chain uses TRBV27 and TRBJ1-2; D not certain. The CDR3 covers 13 residues. CDR1 and CDR2 (germline): MNHEY, SMNVEV (reference sequence). V was trimmed by 6 bases and J by 3 bases, leaving 11 bases between them. Here the CDR3 DNA reads TGTGCCAGCAGCAGAAGGAGTGACTATGGCTACACCTTC. Its protein is CASSRRSDYGYTF.

This clonotype occurred once. The chain employs TRBV10-3 and TRBJ1-2, with D possibly being TRBD1 (5 bases). Germline-derived CDR1 and CDR2 are ENHRY and SYGVKD. The CDR3 runs to 12 residues. The V and J ends lost 10 bases and 2 bases respectively, with 11 bases between them. The CDR3 nucleotides read TGTGCCAGTACGCAGGGCAACTATGGCTACACCTTC. Protein sequence: CASTQGNYGYTF.

This clonotype has at least ten counts. V is TRBV11-2 and J is TRBJ2-7; weak D call: TRBD2 (5 bases). The germline V and J ends were trimmed by 3 bases and 0 bases, with 9 bases remaining between them. The CDR3 covers 14 residues. The germline V gene has CDR1 SGHAT and CDR2 FQNNGV. CDR3 sequence reads: CASSFGISSYEQYF. CDR3 coding DNA: TGTGCCAGCAGCTTCGGGATTAGCTCCTACGAGCAGTACTTC. The complete variable domain, with remaining parts taken from reference TRBV11-2 and TRBJ2-7, reads EAGVAQSPRYKIIEKRQSVAFWCNPISGHATLYWYQQILGQGPKLLIQFQNNGVVDDSQLPKDRFSAERLKGVDSTLKIQPAKLEDSAVYLCASSFGISSYEQYFGPGTRLTVT.

The V call is TRBV5-4, the J call TRBJ2-3; D might be TRBD2 (6 bases). Germline assignment: CDR1 SGHNT and CDR2 YYREEE (reference sequence). V shed 3 bases and J shed 4 bases, with 9 bases lying between them. The CDR3 totals 13 residues. This CDR3 is CASSWRDSDTQYF. The CDR3 coding sequence is TGTGCCAGCAGCTGGAGGGACTCAGATACGCAGTATTTT.

This clonotype was recorded at least ten times. The rearrangement uses TRBV4-3 and TRBJ2-1; 11 bases are shared with TRBD2. Trimming took 0 bases from V and 5 from J; bases not matched to a gene: 0. Germline lookup yields CDR1 LGHNA and CDR2 YSLEER. This CDR3 comprises 15 residues. CDR3 sequence (DNA): TGCGCCAGCAGCCAAGAGGGACTAGCGGACAATGAGCAGTTCTTC. Translation: CASSQEGLADNEQFF.

The sample holds many counts of this clonotype. The chain employs TRBV20-1 and TRBJ2-3; D is unclear. Germline V gene sequence: CDR1 DFQATT, CDR2 SNEGSKA (reference sequence). The V end was cut by 6 bases, the J end by 0 bases, with 16 bases between. This CDR3 comprises 15 residues. The CDR3 is CSAYKPPTSTDTQYF. Written as DNA, the CDR3 is TGCAGTGCCTACAAGCCCCCTACTAGCACAGATACGCAGTATTTT.

This clonotype was detected only once. This chain uses TRBV12-3 or TRBV12-4 with TRBJ2-3; 8 nucleotides line up with TRBD1. The V gene end was trimmed by 5 bases and the J gene end by 8 bases; junction bases not matched to a gene: 6. This CDR3 is built from 13 residues. CDR3 DNA: TGTGCCAGCAGTCCAACAGGGGGAAGTACGCAGTATTTT. It translates to CASSPTGGSTQYF.

This clonotype was detected only once. The rearrangement uses TRBV20-1 and TRBJ1-6; 9 bases fit TRBD1. CDR1 is DFQATT, CDR2 SNEGSKA, per germline (reference sequence). The CDR3 totals 14 residues. V shed 4 bases and J 9 bases; nucleotides not matched to a gene: 7. For the CDR3, the DNA is TGCAGTGCTAATCCGGGACAGGGTTTTTCACCCCTCCACTTT. Protein product: CSANPGQGFSPLHF.

This clonotype has at least ten counts. The V gene is TRBV18, the J gene TRBJ2-6; the D gene could be TRBD1 or TRBD2 (6 bases each). V dropped 2 bases and J dropped 2 bases, with 13 bases sitting between them. CDR1 and CDR2 from the germline V gene are KGHSH and LQKENI. The CDR3 covers 17 residues. The DNA for the CDR3 is TGTGCCAGCTCACCATCTGTGGGGGGCGCTGGGGCCAACGTCCTGACTTTC. Translated, it gives CASSPSVGGAGANVLTF.

This clonotype was detected ten times or more. J is TRBJ2-3 and V is TRBV24-1; TRBD1 might be the D (5 bases). Looked up from germline, CDR1 is KGHDR and CDR2 is SFDVKD. Between the trimmed V and J ends, which lost 3 bases and 2 bases, there was a span of 11 bases. This CDR3 region has 15 residues. The CDR3: CATSDPRQFTDTQYF. The CDR3 region has the DNA TGTGCCACCAGTGATCCAAGACAGTTCACAGATACGCAGTATTTT.

This clonotype was counted only a few times. The chain joins TRBV20-1 to TRBJ2-1, with TRBD1 identical over 7 bases. With 5 bases clipped from V and 9 bases from J, the junction kept 10 bases outside the gene matches. The CDR3 loop spans 13 amino acids. The germline V gene has CDR1 DFQATT and CDR2 SNEGSKA (reference sequence). CDR3 bases: TGCAGTGCTTTAAACCCGACAGGGTTTGAGCAGTTCTTC. This sequence encodes CSALNPTGFEQFF.

The table lists this clonotype with many counts. The chain is built from TRBV5-1 and TRBJ1-4, with a tentative D call TRBD1 (6 bases). The CDR3 is made up of 15 amino acids. CDR1 is SGHRS and CDR2 is YFSETQ in the germline V gene. The ends were cut back, 1 base at V and 5 bases at J, with 12 bases in the middle. The CDR3 DNA is TGCGCCAGCAGCTTGAGTGGGGGGCGGAATGAAAAACTGTTTTTT. Encoded protein: CASSLSGGRNEKLFF.

This clonotype was observed at least ten times. The chain employs TRBV12-3 or TRBV12-4 and TRBJ1-1; tentative D call: TRBD1 (5 bases). The V end lost 5 bases, the J end lost 6 bases, and 10 bases lay between the germline ends. The CDR3 is made up of 12 amino acids. The CDR3, as DNA: TGTGCCAGCAGTGATACAGGAGCTGAAGCTTTCTTT. It is translated as CASSDTGAEAFF.

This clonotype was detected only a few times. The chain combines TRBV11-1 with TRBJ2-7, with 12 bases that match TRBD2. Germline loops: CDR1 SGHAT, CDR2 FQDESV (reference sequence). The CDR3 totals 19 residues. The junction had 14 bases not matched to a gene; V was cut back by 1 base and J by 4 bases. CDR3: CASSLGLGKRTSGKYEQYF. The CDR3 bases are TGTGCCAGCAGCTTAGGCCTAGGGAAAAGGACTAGCGGGAAGTACGAGCAGTACTTC. Filled out from reference TRBV11-1 and TRBJ2-7, the complete variable domain reads EAEVAQSPRYKITEKSQAVAFWCDPISGHATLYWYRQILGQGPELLVQFQDESVVDDSQLPKDRFSAERLKGVDSTLKIQPAELGDSAMYLCASSLGLGKRTSGKYEQYFGPGTRLTVT.

This clonotype has only a few counts. The gene calls are TRBV7-2 and TRBJ2-7; either TRBD1 or TRBD2 may supply D (5 bases each). The germline V and J ends were trimmed by 4 bases and 4 bases, with 11 bases remaining between them. The V gene's germline CDR1 is SGHTA and CDR2 FQGNSA. The CDR3 has 13 amino acids. CDR3 sequence: CASSWGTIYEQYF. Written as DNA, the CDR3 is TGTGCCAGCAGCTGGGGGACCATTTACGAGCAGTACTTC.

This clonotype showed up many times. The chain is built from TRBV3-1 and TRBJ2-1; D possibly corresponds to TRBD2 (5 bases). Germline CDR1 is LGHDT and CDR2 is YNNKEL (reference sequence). V was pared by 4 bases and J by 9 bases, with 16 bases between. This CDR3 is 14 amino acids long. CDR3 protein: CASSLGVHLGEQFF. The DNA for the CDR3 is TGTGCCAGCAGCCTCGGGGTCCACTTAGGTGAGCAGTTCTTC.